This TCR beta chain was captured in a study of preoperative IRX-2 immunotherapy in early breast cancer. This CDR3 comprises 17 residues. Germline V CDR1 and CDR2: SGHNT, YENEEA. V was clipped by 3 bases and J by 3 bases, with 20 bases between them. This clone is large. This sample's treatment: preoperative locoregional IRX-2 cytokine immunotherapy. Samples came from a phase Ib trial of preoperative locoregional IRX-2 cytokine immunotherapy. Method: immunoSEQ multiplex PCR; TCRdb's copy keeps in-frame clones and lacks some. The repertoire holds fewer than 3,500 clones, with 77% as singletons. The TCR comes from a human donor with breast cancer. The sample in question was tumor tissue, obtained after IRX-2 immunotherapy. This sequence joins TRBV11-3 and TRBJ1-1; maybe TRBD1 (6 bases). The CDR3 DNA reads as TGTGCCAGCAGCTTGGGAGGACAGCTCGGCTGGGACACTGAAGCTTTCTTT. Protein sequence: CASSLGGQLGWDTEAFF. The whole variable domain, filled in from reference TRBV11-3 and TRBJ1-1, reads EAGVVQSPRYKIIEKKQPVAFWCNPISGHNTLYWYLQNLGQGPELLIRYENEEAVDDSQLPKDRFSAERLKGVDSTLKIQPAELGDSAVYLCASSLGGQLGWDTEAFFGQGTRLTVV.